The sequence of this T cell receptor beta chain was determined in a study of T cells expressing NK-cell markers (dated by TCRdb to 2020 to 2022). In terms of the full investigation: Eight or nine donors provided sorted CD3+CD56+NKG2C+, CD3+CD56+NKG2C- and CD3+CD56-NKG2C+ T-cell subsets, whose TCR beta-chain repertoires were profiled. Illumina HiSeq 2000/2500, MiSeq or NextSeq was used to sequence libraries as 2 x 150 bp reads. The eight sequenced donors were randomly selected healthy volunteers, three men and five women. Of the eight sequenced donors, seven were found to be HCMV-seropositive and one was found to be HCMV-seronegative. The paper as a whole reports these results and caveats: Whether the expanded NKG2C-expressing T cell clones were specific for HCMV antigens was left unclear. Those dominant clonotypes were again the most abundant among CD3+CD56-NKG2C+ cells in a few donors, at about 28.3-60.1%. In six donors, the dominant CD3+CD56+NKG2C+ clonotypes were among the top 10 CD8+ clonotypes and accounted for about 1.0-7.0% of CD8+ T cells.

HCMV serostatus was determined by detecting HCMV-specific IgG in serum with a commercial ELISA kit. Ficoll density gradient centrifugation was used to isolate peripheral blood mononuclear cells from blood. CDR1 and CDR2 were assigned from the germline V gene as SGHTA and FQGTGA. Measured from the cysteine to the phenylalanine, the CDR3 is 15 residues long. No DNA is listed. Concerning this clonotype: What antigen it recognizes has not been identified.

The sample was run on an Illumina HiSeq 2000. TCR beta cDNA libraries were prepared using 5'RACE template switching, which introduced a universal primer site and unique molecular identifiers. cDNA synthesis was primed from the TCR beta constant segment, followed by two successive PCR amplification steps. The authors processed their data as follows. MIGEC was used to demultiplex reads and group reads by UMI, and MiTCR was used to assemble and quantify clonotypes. To exclude erroneous sequences, only TCR cDNA sequences supported by at least two reads were retained. The tcR package was used for downstream repertoire analysis, and clonotypes were matched across fractions by CDR3 nucleotide sequence plus V segment. VDJmatch was used to annotate antigen specificity against VDJdb, with one amino acid substitution in CDR3 allowed. The reads went through TCRdb reprocessing, and each CDR3 protein sequence gets one entry with no DNA. In this record, the V and J calls reflect TCRdb's handling and not the investigators' own analysis. The table held for this sample gives about 15,000 distinct CDR3 sequences. The ten largest clonotypes hold 50% to 60% of the sample.

This receptor chain uses TRBV7-3 and TRBJ2-3; TCRdb's D gene call, TRBD1, goes unchecked for lack of DNA. The sample taken for sequencing was blood T cells: a sorted CD56 or NKG2C T cell subset, CD4+ or CD8+ T cells, or bulk PBMC T cells (not recorded which). The clonotype comes from a man aged 18-70 years in good health. The CDR3 in this case is CASSLGGLAPDTQYF. With the portions outside the CDR3 filled from the reference TRBV7-3 and TRBJ2-3 genes, the complete variable region becomes GAGVSQTPSNKVTEKGKYVELRCDPISGHTALYWYRQSLGQGPEFLIYFQGTGAADDSGLPNDRFFAVRPEGSVSTLKIQRTERGDSAVYLCASSLGGLAPDTQYFGPGTRLTVL.